These 26 T cell receptor beta chains share one sample of origin, sequenced in a study of cytomegalovirus exposure and HLA in healthy donors (TCRdb year 2017). Library preparation was by the immunoSEQ multiplex PCR assay. A mixture of 60 forward primers for TCR Vbeta segments and 13 reverse primers for TCR Jbeta segments was used in the multiplex PCR. Sourced from immuneACCESS, this table was stored by TCRdb with only in-frame sequences that have V and J called. A share of the clones is absent; for the studies checked, an unresolved V gene accounts for under half, and the remainder has no known explanation. Present in this sample are 150,000 or so clones, around three quarters of which were seen just once. 10% to 15% of the sample is taken by the ten largest. Sample: PBMCs. Receptors were obtained from a man aged 35-49 years in good health and CMV-seropositive.

This sequence joins TRBV5-1 and TRBJ2-3, with TRBD1 identical over 11 bases. The CDR3 totals 16 residues. V dropped 2 bases and J dropped 0; count of bases not matched to a gene: 2. Germline V gene data show CDR1 as SGHRS and CDR2 as YFSETQ. The CDR3 DNA sequence: TGCGCCAGCAGCTTTGGACAGGGGGCGAGCACAGATACGCAGTATTTT. Translated, it gives CASSFGQGASTDTQYF.

The chain couples TRBV5-1 to TRBJ1-1; TRBD1 agrees at 8 bases. The CDR3 spans 15 residues. Losses at the gene ends were 1 base for V and 0 bases for J; bases not matched to a gene: 2. Germline CDR1 reads SGHRS; CDR2 reads YFSETQ. Here the CDR3 DNA reads TGCGCCAGCAGCTTGCAGGGGGCCCTGAACACTGAAGCTTTCTTT. Its translation: CASSLQGALNTEAFF.

The chain employs TRBV14 and TRBJ2-3; 10 bases agree with TRBD2. CDR1 SGHDN and CDR2 FVKESK come from the germline V gene. With 5 bases clipped from V and 1 base from J, the junction kept 6 bases outside the gene matches. This CDR3 is built from 16 residues. DNA of the CDR3: TGTGCCAGCAGCGAAGGAGGGACTAGCGGCACAGATACGCAGTATTTT. Its translation: CASSEGGTSGTDTQYF.

Points on this clone: Other DNA sequences within the sample encode an identical CDR3. V and J are TRBV18 and TRBJ2-7; the match to TRBD2 covers 11 bases. The J segment lost 4 bases and the V segment lost 3 bases, leaving 2 bases of the junction unmatched. The CDR3 is 14 amino acids. Germline V gene sequence: CDR1 KGHSH, CDR2 LQKENI. The CDR3 DNA reads as TGTGCCAGCTCACCGGGACTAGCGGATTACGAGCAGTACTTC. Translation gives CASSPGLADYEQYF.

J is TRBJ2-2 and V is TRBV7-2; TRBD2 might be the D (7 bases). The CDR3 is 17 residues long. The ends were cut back, 7 bases at V and 8 bases at J, with 26 bases in the middle. Germline V gene data show CDR1 as SGHTA and CDR2 as FQGNSA. DNA of the CDR3: TGTGCCAGCACCCAAAGGGGGGGAGTTTTCCCCCGTGGGGAGCTGTTTTTT. Translated, it gives CASTQRGGVFPRGELFF.

The chain couples TRBV27 to TRBJ1-5; maybe TRBD1 (5 bases). V dropped 5 bases and J dropped 7 bases, with 18 bases sitting between them. The CDR3 covers 15 residues. Looked up from germline, CDR1 is MNHEY and CDR2 is SMNVEV (reference sequence). CDR3 region: CASSPIKGAGQPQHF. The CDR3 region has the DNA TGTGCCAGCAGTCCTATAAAAGGGGCTGGGCAGCCCCAGCATTTT.

This clone is a singleton in its sample. V usage is TRBV10-1 and J usage is TRBJ2-2; D might be TRBD1 (5 bases). This CDR3 contains 13 residues. Germline CDR1 reads WNHNN; CDR2 reads SYGVQD (reference sequence). The germline V and J ends were trimmed by 6 bases and 4 bases, with 9 bases remaining between them. CDR3 in amino acids: CASRQGTTGELFF. The CDR3 nucleotides read TGCGCCAGCAGGCAGGGTACCACCGGGGAGCTGTTTTTT.

The J gene is TRBJ2-1, the V gene TRBV27; 9 bases line up with TRBD1. Trimming took 7 bases from V and 4 from J; bases not matched to a gene: 8. The CDR3 length is 15 residues. Germline V gene data show CDR1 as MNHEY and CDR2 as SMNVEV (reference sequence). CDR3 nucleotide sequence: TGTGCCAGCACCCCCCTGACAGGGGGTTACAATGAGCAGTTCTTC. Translation gives CASTPLTGGYNEQFF.

A few counts support this clone. Here the CDR3 reads CASSQEARSIYEQYF. Written as DNA, the CDR3 is TGTGCCAGCAGCCAAGAGGCCAGGTCGATTTACGAGCAGTACTTC. The J gene is TRBJ2-7, the V gene TRBV4-2; the D is unclear. The CDR3 runs to 15 residues. The V end lost 0 bases, the J end lost 4 bases, and 13 bases lay between the germline ends. Germline-derived CDR1 and CDR2 are LGHNA and YNFKEQ.

The V and J genes are TRBV9 and TRBJ1-1; possibly TRBD1 for D (5 bases). Germline lookup yields CDR1 SGDLS and CDR2 YYNGEE. The length of the CDR3 is 16 residues. The V end was cut by 0 bases, the J end by 6 bases, with 18 bases between. The CDR3 reads CASSVDDRGVRAEAFF. CDR3 bases: TGTGCCAGCAGCGTAGATGATCGGGGGGTGAGGGCTGAAGCTTTCTTT. Full variable domain (remainder filled in from reference TRBV9 and TRBJ1-1): DSGVTQTPKHLITATGQRVTLRCSPRSGDLSVYWYQQSLDQGLQFLIQYYNGEERAKGNILERFSAQQFPDLHSELNLSSLELGDSALYFCASSVDDRGVRAEAFFGQGTRLTVV.

J is TRBJ2-1 and V is TRBV9; 12 nucleotides match TRBD2. This CDR3 comprises 15 residues. The trim removed 3 bases at V and 8 bases at J, leaving 6 bases unmatched. Germline CDR1 SGDLS, CDR2 YYNGEE. CDR3 nucleotides: TGTGCCAGCAGCGCTAGCGGGAGGGCCGGGGATGAGCAGTTCTTC. Translating gives CASSASGRAGDEQFF.

This chain joins TRBV4-3 and TRBJ2-1; D unclear. V lost 1 base and J lost 3, with 4 bases in between. This CDR3 is built from 13 residues. CDR1 is LGHNA and CDR2 is YSLEER in the germline V gene. CDR3 sequence: CASSQVNYNEQFF. DNA for the CDR3: TGCGCCAGCAGCCAAGTTAACTACAATGAGCAGTTCTTC.

The table lists this clone with a count of one. This chain connects TRBV6-1 to TRBJ1-4; 12 bases match TRBD1. Trimming at V came to 0 bases and at J to 8 bases, leaving 10 bases not matched to a gene. The CDR3 contains 18 residues. Germline V gives CDR1 MNHNS, CDR2 SASEGT. CDR3 nucleotide sequence: TGTGCCAGCAGTGAAGCACGGGGGACAGGGGGCGCGAGGGAAAAACTGTTTTTT. Translated, it gives CASSEARGTGGAREKLFF.

The chain uses TRBV5-1 and TRBJ1-2; D possibly corresponds to TRBD1 (6 bases). Germline V lookup: CDR1 SGHRS, CDR2 YFSETQ. The CDR3 runs 14 residues. With 4 bases removed from V and 7 bases from J, the gap between germline ends came to 17 bases. The CDR3 spells CASSPIQGTGGYTF. CDR3 nucleotide sequence: TGCGCCAGCAGCCCAATACAGGGAACGGGTGGCTACACCTTC.

The rearrangement links TRBV27 to TRBJ2-3, with 7 bases that match TRBD2. V shed 6 bases and J 6 bases; nucleotides not matched to a gene: 15. CDR1 and CDR2 from the germline V gene are MNHEY and SMNVEV (reference sequence). The CDR3 loop spans 16 amino acids. The CDR3 bases are TGTGCCAGCAGCCTTTATTGGGCGGGAGTGGGGGATACGCAGTATTTT. Translating it yields CASSLYWAGVGDTQYF.

The chain has TRBV14 and TRBJ2-5, with D perhaps matching TRBD1 (5 bases). V lost 1 base and J 2 bases, leaving 17 bases between the germline ends. The germline gives CDR1 SGHDN, CDR2 FVKESK. This CDR3 spans 17 amino acids. CDR3 DNA: TGTGCCAGCAGCCAAGGTTGGGGCAGACAGCGACAAGAGACCCAGTACTTC. This gives the protein CASSQGWGRQRQETQYF.

The chain recombines TRBV4-3 with TRBJ2-7, with 8 nucleotides matching TRBD2. The CDR3 contains 17 residues. After removal of 2 bases from V and 1 base from J, the junction contained 10 bases not matched to a gene. Germline CDR1 reads LGHNA; CDR2 reads YSLEER. The CDR3 nucleotides read TGCGCCAGCAGCCAATATACCAGCGGGAGTGGTTCCTACGAGCAGTACTTC. It is translated as CASSQYTSGSGSYEQYF.

V and J are TRBV2 and TRBJ2-3; D is undetermined. This CDR3 is built from 13 residues. The germline V and J ends were trimmed by 3 bases and 0 bases, with 4 bases remaining between them. CDR1 is SNHLY and CDR2 is FYNNEI in the germline V gene. In nucleotides, the CDR3 is TGTGCCAGCAGTGAGGGCAGCACAGATACGCAGTATTTT. Its translation: CASSEGSTDTQYF.

The J gene is TRBJ2-7, the V gene TRBV15; D remains ambiguous. Germline V CDR1 and CDR2: LNHNV, YYDKDF (reference sequence). V lost 0 bases to trimming and J lost 3 bases, with 3 bases between them. This CDR3 contains 12 residues. The CDR3 nucleotides read TGTGCCACCAGCAGAGACCACTACGAGCAGTACTTC. Its protein is CATSRDHYEQYF.

V and J are TRBV4-1 and TRBJ2-3; D is undetermined. The V end lost 0 bases, the J end lost 11 bases, and 21 bases lay between the germline ends. The CDR3 runs 16 residues. The V gene's germline CDR1 is MGHRA and CDR2 YSYEKL. The CDR3 region has the DNA TGCGCCAGCAGCCAAGATTCCCCCTCGACTCACTCGGGGCAGTATTTT. Protein product: CASSQDSPSTHSGQYF.

The gene calls are TRBV30 and TRBJ1-2; 8 nucleotides agree with TRBD1. The junction had 5 bases not matched to a gene; V was cut back by 3 bases and J by 5 bases. The CDR3 runs to 13 residues. Germline assignment: CDR1 GTSNPN and CDR2 SVGIG (reference sequence). Written as DNA, the CDR3 is TGTGCCTGGAGCGTACAGGGGGTTTATGGCTACACCTTC. Translating gives CAWSVQGVYGYTF.

DNA of the CDR3: TGCGCCAGCAGCTTGGCTAGCGGGAGCCCCCAATATGAGCAGTTCTTC. Protein product: CASSLASGSPQYEQFF. The chain is built from TRBV5-1 and TRBJ2-1, with TRBD2 matching over 10 bases. V lost 0 bases, J lost 8 bases, and 8 bases stayed unmatched. This CDR3 has 16 amino acids. Germline V gene lookup returns CDR1 SGHRS and CDR2 YFSETQ.

The chain recombines TRBV5-1 with TRBJ2-2, with no clear D. The CDR3 is made up of 11 amino acids. The germline V gene has CDR1 SGHRS and CDR2 YFSETQ. V lost 3 bases, J lost 6 bases, and 3 bases lay in between. The CDR3 DNA reads as TGCGCCAGCAGCTCCTCCGGGGAGCTGTTTTTT. This encodes CASSSSGELFF. Filled out from reference TRBV5-1 and TRBJ2-2, the complete variable domain reads KAGVTQTPRYLIKTRGQQVTLSCSPISGHRSVSWYQQTPGQGLQFLFEYFSETQRNKGNFPGRFSGRQFSNSRSEMNVSTLELGDSALYLCASSSSGELFFGEGSRLTVL.

The CDR3 DNA is TGTGCCAGCAGTCCAACGACAGGGGGACAGCCCCAGCATTTT. Its translation: CASSPTTGGQPQHF. This chain connects TRBV6-5 to TRBJ1-5; 9 positions match TRBD1. This CDR3 contains 14 residues. Germline V CDR1 and CDR2: MNHEY, SVGAGI. V lost 5 bases to trimming and J lost 7 bases; unmatched junction nucleotides: 6.

The chain couples TRBV10-1 to TRBJ2-1; 13 bases fit TRBD2. Unmatched junction bases numbered 9, after V lost 6 bases and J lost 7 bases. From germline, CDR1 is WNHNN and CDR2 SYGVQD (reference sequence). CDR3 length equals 16 residues. CDR3: CASSDTGTSGANEQFF. The CDR3 DNA reads TGCGCCAGCAGCGATACCGGGACTAGCGGGGCTAATGAGCAGTTCTTC.

The rearrangement uses TRBV10-3 and TRBJ1-2; unclear D gene. Per germline, CDR1 ENHRY and CDR2 SYGVKD. The CDR3 runs 15 residues. V dropped 2 bases and J dropped 0 bases, with 10 bases sitting between them. CDR3 region: CAISEGKGANYGYTF. The CDR3 coding sequence is TGTGCCATCAGTGAGGGGAAGGGAGCTAACTATGGCTACACCTTC.